One and the same sample provided the 27 T cell receptor beta chains below, sequenced in a study of blood T cells in healthy people across ages. PCR was performed a second time for roughly 7 to 12 cycles using a sample-barcoded 5' primer and a J-beta primer mix. TCRdb re-derived calls from the 5' RACE reads in MiXCR, one entry per CDR3 protein. The sample includes 1,500,000 or so distinct CDR3 sequences, approximately 60% of them seen just once. Sequenced input: blood. The origin of the receptors is a man younger than 30 in good health.

The V call is TRBV6-1, the J call TRBJ2-4; D remains unclear. The tail of the sequence fits TRBJ2-7 better, so the J call may be wrong. The CDR3 extends over 11 amino acids. Germline lookup yields CDR1 MNHNS and CDR2 SASEGT. As DNA, the CDR3 is TGTGCCAGCAGTGAAGTGCACGAGCAGTACTTC. This translates into CASSEVHEQYF.

V gene TRBV12-3 or TRBV12-4 combines with J gene TRBJ1-1, with 8 bases that match TRBD1. J was trimmed by 5 bases and V by 6 bases; bases with no gene match: 11. The CDR3 runs 15 residues. CDR3: CASSPLTGEETEAFF. The CDR3 DNA sequence: TGTGCCAGCAGCCCGTTGACAGGGGAAGAAACTGAAGCTTTCTTT.

V usage is TRBV7-9 and J usage is TRBJ2-7; D gene uncertain. V gave up 4 bases and J gave up 0 bases, with 7 bases separating them. CDR1 SEHNR and CDR2 FQNEAQ come from the germline V gene (reference sequence). The CDR3 runs 13 residues. CDR3 in DNA: TGTGCCAGCAGCTCTGTGAGCTCCTACGAGCAGTACTTC. Its translation is CASSSVSSYEQYF.

This clonotype has more than one count but fewer than ten. This chain connects TRBV4-1 to TRBJ1-6, with D tentatively TRBD1 (5 bases). With 0 bases removed from V and 8 bases from J, the gap between germline ends came to 17 bases. The CDR3 is 17 residues long. Germline V gives CDR1 MGHRA, CDR2 YSYEKL. The CDR3 DNA is TGCGCCAGCAGCCAAGATCCTCGACAGACCGATTATTCACCCCTCCACTTT. Translation gives CASSQDPRQTDYSPLHF.

The chain has TRBV12-5 and TRBJ2-5; TRBD2 matches at 15 bases. The CDR3 consists of 18 residues. J was trimmed by 7 bases and V by 5 bases; bases with no gene match: 14. CDR1 and CDR2 from the germline V gene are LGHNT and FRNRAP. The CDR3 loop reads CASGHNRGGTSGGTTQYF. CDR3 DNA sequence: TGTGCTAGTGGTCACAATCGGGGAGGGACTAGCGGGGGGACGACCCAGTACTTC.

Of note for this clonotype: At one of its ends the junction is not consistent with the germline gene, which may arise from a read error. The CDR3 loop reads CSGEGGQGPFF. DNA of the CDR3: TGCAGCGGTGAAGGGGGACAGGGGCCGTTCTTC. This rearrangement joins TRBV29-1 to TRBJ2-1, with 10 bases fitting TRBD1. Germline CDR1 is SQVTM and CDR2 is ANQGSEA. The CDR3 consists of 11 residues.

This clonotype was counted between two and nine times. The CDR3 loop is CASSLSGAILETQYF. The CDR3 DNA is TGTGCCAGCAGCTTGAGTGGGGCTATATTAGAGACCCAGTACTTC. The chain uses TRBV7-6 and TRBJ2-5; D may be TRBD1 (5 bases). V was trimmed by 3 bases and J by 4 bases, leaving 15 bases between them. The CDR3 covers 15 residues. CDR1 and CDR2 from the germline V gene are SGHVS and FNYEAQ.

This clonotype has more than one count but fewer than ten. This chain connects TRBV28 to TRBJ2-4; D is possibly TRBD2 (6 bases). The CDR3 has 13 amino acids. Germline assignment: CDR1 MDHEN and CDR2 SYDVKM. V lost 3 bases, J lost 8 bases, and 11 bases lay in between. CDR3 loop: CASSFRGFDIQYF. In DNA form, the CDR3 reads TGTGCCAGCAGTTTTCGGGGGTTTGACATTCAGTACTTC.

The chain has TRBV25-1 and TRBJ1-6; the match to TRBD1 covers 7 bases. V shed 8 bases, J shed 3 bases, and the junction held 4 bases outside the gene matches. This CDR3 spans 14 amino acids. CDR1 and CDR2 (germline): MGHDK, SYGVNS. The CDR3 nucleotides are TGTGCCAGCGGGAACAGGGGCTATAATTCACCCCTCCACTTT. It is translated as CASGNRGYNSPLHF.

This sequence joins TRBV7-8 and TRBJ1-1; D ambiguous. Trimming shortened V by 4 bases and J by 11 bases, and 14 bases separated the two germline ends. This CDR3 spans 12 amino acids. The germline CDR1 and CDR2 sequences are SGHVS and FQNEAQ. The CDR3 spells CASSSPGLSAFF. The CDR3 DNA is TGTGCCAGCAGCTCACCTGGCCTGTCGGCTTTCTTT.

V and J are TRBV20-1 and TRBJ2-1, with D unresolved. Germline V lookup: CDR1 DFQATT, CDR2 SNEGSKA (reference sequence). Trimming took off 4 bases at V and 2 bases at J, with 12 bases between the two ends. CDR3 length: 14 residues. The CDR3 DNA reads as TGCAGTGCTATATACGGTGGGACCTACAATGAGCAGTTCTTC. Its translation: CSAIYGGTYNEQFF.

This clonotype appeared a single time. This chain links TRBV6-2 or TRBV6-3 with TRBJ1-4, with unresolved D. Trimming took 0 bases from V and 8 from J, leaving 7 bases between them. Germline V gene sequence: CDR1 MNHEY, CDR2 SVGEGT. CDR3 size: 13 residues. The CDR3 loop is CASSYSTWEKLFF. CDR3 DNA: TGTGCCAGCAGTTACTCGACGTGGGAAAAACTGTTTTTT.

This clonotype turned up a few times. The chain carries TRBV6-2 or TRBV6-3 and TRBJ2-7; tentatively, D is TRBD1 (5 bases). The CDR3 sequence is 12 residues long. Germline-derived CDR1 and CDR2 are MNHEY and SVGEGT. V was clipped by 7 bases and J by 10 bases, with 17 bases between them. CDR3 in amino acids: CASINPGGAQYF. In DNA, the CDR3 is TGTGCCAGCATCAACCCGGGTGGGGCCCAGTACTTC.

In regard to this clonotype: The junction departs from germline at one end; a sequencing error may be responsible. The chain recombines TRBV18 with TRBJ2-3, with 7 nucleotides matching TRBD1. Germline CDR1 and CDR2: KGHSH and LQKENI. This CDR3 has 17 amino acids. Written as DNA, the CDR3 is TGTGCCAGCCCACCGCACCAGACAGGGACCACCACAGATACGCAGTATTTT. It encodes CASPPHQTGTTTDTQYF.

Only a few counts were recorded for this clonotype. The rearrangement joins TRBV12-3 or TRBV12-4 to TRBJ1-3, with 8 bases fitting TRBD1. The CDR3 is 15 residues long. The V segment lost 7 bases and the J segment 7 bases; nucleotides outside the gene matches: 12. CDR3 nucleotides: TGTGCCAGCACCAAGGGGACAGGAGTTTGGAACACCATATATTTT. It encodes CASTKGTGVWNTIYF.

This clonotype came up once. The chain carries TRBV20-1 and TRBJ2-1; 13 bases map to TRBD2. Germline CDR1 and CDR2: DFQATT and SNEGSKA (reference sequence). J lost 2 bases, V lost 2 bases, and 0 bases had no gene match. CDR3 length: 15 amino acids. In nucleotides, the CDR3 is TGCAGTGCTAGAACTAGCGGGGGGGCCTACAATGAGCAGTTCTTC. This translates into CSARTSGGAYNEQFF.

This clonotype was detected a few times. V is TRBV28 and J is TRBJ2-7; TRBD1 aligns across 9 bases. The germline CDR1 and CDR2 sequences are MDHEN and SYDVKM. The V segment lost 7 bases and the J segment 2 bases; nucleotides outside the gene matches: 12. There are 16 residues in the CDR3. CDR3 nucleotide sequence: TGTGCCAGCACGGGGGAGACCGGGACAGGGACCTACGAGCAGTACTTC. Protein product: CASTGETGTGTYEQYF.

This clonotype was recorded only once. The gene calls are TRBV6-2 or TRBV6-3 and TRBJ2-5; 7 bases agree with TRBD1. With the DNA end fitting TRBJ2-7 better, the J assignment may be wrong. Germline CDR1 reads MNHEY; CDR2 reads SVGEGT. CDR3 length: 15 residues. Written as DNA, the CDR3 is TGTGCCAGCAGTTACTCAGATGTCGGGACAGCCGAGCAGTACTTC. It codes for CASSYSDVGTAEQYF.

The chain has TRBV11-2 and TRBJ2-1, with a weak D call TRBD2 (5 bases). The CDR3 loop spans 13 amino acids. Trimming shortened V by 5 bases and J by 9 bases, and 14 bases separated the two germline ends. Germline-derived CDR1 and CDR2 are SGHAT and FQNNGV. CDR3 protein: CASSTTQRAEQFF. The CDR3 nucleotides read TGTGCCAGCAGCACCACCCAGAGGGCTGAGCAGTTCTTC.

J is TRBJ1-2 and V is TRBV29-1; tentatively, D is TRBD1 (5 bases). This CDR3 is 14 amino acids long. V shed 1 base and J shed 4 bases, with 13 bases lying between them. Germline CDR1 SQVTM, CDR2 ANQGSEA. The CDR3 DNA reads as TGCAGCGTTGAAGGCGCAGGGAGGTCCTATGGCTACACCTTC. This translates into CSVEGAGRSYGYTF. Together with reference TRBV29-1 and TRBJ1-2, the CDR3 gives the full variable domain: SAVISQKPSRDICQRGTSLTIQCQVDSQVTMMFWYRQQPGQSLTLIATANQGSEATYESGFVIDKFPISRPNLTFSTLTVSNMSPEDSSIYLCSVEGAGRSYGYTFGSGTRLTVV.

This chain uses TRBV2 with TRBJ2-3, with TRBD1 identical over 8 bases. The germline CDR1 and CDR2 sequences are SNHLY and FYNNEI. The V gene end was trimmed by 7 bases and the J gene end by 4 bases; junction bases not matched to a gene: 10. This CDR3 is 15 amino acids long. The CDR3 protein is CASTHPDRGADTQYF. The CDR3 DNA sequence: TGTGCCAGCACCCATCCCGACAGGGGCGCAGATACGCAGTATTTT.

The genes are TRBV20-1 and TRBJ2-3; 9 nucleotides agree with TRBD2. The CDR3 extends over 15 amino acids. The V gene end was trimmed by 6 bases and the J gene end by 1 base; junction bases not matched to a gene: 8. The germline V gene encodes CDR1 DFQATT and CDR2 SNEGSKA (reference sequence). CDR3 DNA: TGCAGTGCCGACCCTAGCGGGGACCGCACAGATACGCAGTATTTT. It specifies CSADPSGDRTDTQYF.

The chain links TRBV28 to TRBJ2-1; 8 bases are shared with TRBD1. V was clipped by 5 bases and J by 7 bases; unmatched bases: 10. In germline, CDR1 is MDHEN, CDR2 SYDVKM. This CDR3 region has 15 residues. The CDR3 sequence: CASSTLYGQGNEQFF. Written as DNA, the CDR3 is TGTGCCAGCAGTACCCTTTACGGACAGGGAAATGAGCAGTTCTTC.

This clonotype showed up just a few times. The chain employs TRBV4-1 and TRBJ2-7; TRBD1 aligns across 8 bases. From germline, CDR1 is MGHRA and CDR2 YSYEKL. The CDR3 has 14 amino acids. With V trimmed by 3 bases and J by 2 bases, 3 bases remained unmatched. The CDR3 nucleotides are TGCGCCAGCAGCCACCAACAGGGGGCCTACGAGCAGTACTTC. It is translated as CASSHQQGAYEQYF.

This clonotype has more than one count but fewer than ten. The chain combines TRBV20-1 with TRBJ2-1, with 7 bases aligning to TRBD1. CDR3 length: 17 residues. CDR1 is DFQATT and CDR2 is SNEGSKA in the germline V gene (reference sequence). J was trimmed by 1 base and V by 3 bases; bases with no gene match: 12. The CDR3 spells CSASSWTTTGSYNEQFF. The CDR3 coding sequence is TGCAGTGCTAGTTCATGGACCACGACAGGGTCCTACAATGAGCAGTTCTTC.

This clonotype was counted between two and nine times. The CDR3 nucleotides are TGCAGTGCTAGAGATTTGAAAGGGGTTAATGAAAAACTGTTTTTT. This translates into CSARDLKGVNEKLFF. The chain recombines TRBV20-1 with TRBJ1-4; D might be TRBD1 (5 bases). Trimming removed 0 bases at V and 4 bases at J, with 12 bases between. The CDR3 length is 15 residues. Germline CDR1 reads DFQATT; CDR2 reads SNEGSKA (reference sequence).

A few counts support this clonotype. Relative to the germline gene, one junction end is altered; a read error may explain this. The chain recombines TRBV2 with TRBJ2-1; TRBD1 is a possible D gene (5 bases). CDR1 and CDR2 from the germline V gene are SNHLY and FYNNEI. This CDR3 is built from 13 residues. CDR3 loop: CASMADSYHEQFF. The CDR3, as DNA: TGTGCCAGCATGGCAGACAGCTACCATGAGCAGTTCTTC.